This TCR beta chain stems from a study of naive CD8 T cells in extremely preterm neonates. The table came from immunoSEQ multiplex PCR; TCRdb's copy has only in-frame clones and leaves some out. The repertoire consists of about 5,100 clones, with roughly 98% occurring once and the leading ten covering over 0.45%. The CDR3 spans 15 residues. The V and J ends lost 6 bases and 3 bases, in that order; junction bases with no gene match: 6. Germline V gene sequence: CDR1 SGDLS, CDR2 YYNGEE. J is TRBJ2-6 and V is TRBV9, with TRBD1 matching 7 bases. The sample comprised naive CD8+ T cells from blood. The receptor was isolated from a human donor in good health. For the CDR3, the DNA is TGTGCCAGCAACCCCTCAGGGGGTGGGGCCAACGTCCTGACTTTC. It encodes CASNPSGGGANVLTF.